This T cell receptor (beta chain) was found in a study of blood T cell repertoires in COVID-19. Study-wide background: T cells, B-cell-depleted T cells, or PBMCs provided the cDNA or gDNA that served as material.

Some clones are missing from TCRdb's copy, which holds only in-frame ones; the method was immunoSEQ multiplex PCR. This table holds around 250,000 clones, roughly 80% found once. Germline V CDR1 and CDR2: GTSNPN, SVGIG (reference sequence). V lost 4 bases and J 9 bases, leaving 15 bases between the germline ends. The CDR3 consists of 12 residues. The V and J genes are TRBV30 and TRBJ1-2; D is undetermined. This clonotype originated in a woman aged 18-29 years with acute or convalescent COVID-19. The specimen sequenced was peripheral blood. CDR3: CAWITGLYSYTF. The CDR3 bases are TGTGCCTGGATTACCGGACTTTATAGCTACACCTTC.